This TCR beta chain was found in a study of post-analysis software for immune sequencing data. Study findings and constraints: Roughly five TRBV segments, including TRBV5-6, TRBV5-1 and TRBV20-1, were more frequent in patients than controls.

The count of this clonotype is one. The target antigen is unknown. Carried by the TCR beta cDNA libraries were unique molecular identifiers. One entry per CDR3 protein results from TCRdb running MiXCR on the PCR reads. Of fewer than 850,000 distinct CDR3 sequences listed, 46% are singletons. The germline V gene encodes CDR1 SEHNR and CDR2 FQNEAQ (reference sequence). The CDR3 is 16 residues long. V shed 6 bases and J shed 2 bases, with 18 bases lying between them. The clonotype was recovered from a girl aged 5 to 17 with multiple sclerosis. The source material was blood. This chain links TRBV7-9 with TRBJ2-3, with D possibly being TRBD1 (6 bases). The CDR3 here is CASRGTDRFITDTQYF. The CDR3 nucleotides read TGTGCCAGCAGAGGAACGGACAGATTTATCACAGATACGCAGTATTTT.